This TCR beta chain was recovered during a study of blood T cell repertoires in COVID-19. Study context: The samples span acute and convalescent COVID-19 from the United States, Italy and Spain.

Assay used: immunoSEQ multiplex PCR; TCRdb lists only in-frame clones, some missing. The data hold 180,000 or so clones, with under 80% observed a single time. Trimming took off 3 bases at V and 7 bases at J, with 18 bases between the two ends. Looked up from germline, CDR1 is KGHDR and CDR2 is SFDVKD. The CDR3 spans 16 residues. This clone was recorded only once. The source is a man between 50 and 59 years old who had recovered from COVID-19. What was sequenced was peripheral blood. The gene calls are TRBV24-1 and TRBJ2-4, with TRBD1 as a possible D gene (7 bases). The CDR3 loop is CATSDPTGAGSNIQYF. CDR3 bases: TGTGCCACCAGTGATCCAACAGGGGCGGGAAGCAACATTCAGTACTTC.